The 32 T cell receptor beta chains listed next were all sequenced from one sample in a study of blood T cell repertoires in COVID-19. Profiled with immunoSEQ multiplex PCR; TCRdb holds only in-frame clones, not every one. The table records about 73,000 clones, approximately 71% of them present only once. Sequenced sample: peripheral blood. The receptor set was obtained from an older man with COVID-19, enrolled during active disease.

The chain recombines TRBV6-6 with TRBJ2-7; TRBD2 matches 8 bases. V gave up 5 bases and J gave up 1 base; unmatched junction bases: 7. This CDR3 has 15 amino acids. Germline V gene sequence: CDR1 MNHNY, CDR2 SVGAGI (reference sequence). As DNA, the CDR3 is TGTGCCAGCAGTACCGGGGGGGCGCCTTCCTACGAGCAGTACTTC. The encoded protein is CASSTGGAPSYEQYF.

This sequence joins TRBV27 and TRBJ2-3; the D gene is possibly TRBD1 (5 bases). V was cut by 6 bases and J by 2 bases, with 15 bases left in between. The CDR3 is 15 amino acids. From germline, CDR1 is MNHEY and CDR2 SMNVEV (reference sequence). The CDR3 loop is CASRGKGQITDTQYF. The CDR3 region has the DNA TGTGCCAGCAGGGGAAAAGGACAAATCACAGATACGCAGTATTTT.

The CDR3 is CASSPRGAVLPDTQYF. Here the CDR3 DNA reads TGTGCCAGCAGCCCCCGGGGGGCGGTCCTCCCAGATACGCAGTATTTT. The chain employs TRBV9 and TRBJ2-3; a weak D match, TRBD2 (7 bases). The CDR3 has 16 amino acids. Germline loops: CDR1 SGDLS, CDR2 YYNGEE. V lost 4 bases and J 4 bases, leaving 19 bases between the germline ends.

This chain links TRBV7-3 with TRBJ2-3; D call uncertain. Germline V gene sequence: CDR1 SGHTA, CDR2 FQGTGA. The CDR3 extends over 16 amino acids. V shed 5 bases and J shed 0 bases, with 15 bases lying between them. CDR3 sequence (DNA): TGTGCCAGCAGCCCTCGAGGTCTCTCTAGCACAGATACGCAGTATTTT. Protein sequence: CASSPRGLSSTDTQYF.

The chain combines TRBV9 with TRBJ1-5, with a possible D match to TRBD1 (5 bases). Germline values: CDR1 SGDLS, CDR2 YYNGEE. V gave up 4 bases and J gave up 5 bases, with 10 bases separating them. This CDR3 has 13 amino acids. The CDR3 reads CASSRGRDQPQHF. DNA of the CDR3: TGTGCCAGCAGCCGTGGCAGGGATCAGCCCCAGCATTTT. Looking up the rest from reference TRBV9 and TRBJ1-5 gives the full variable domain: DSGVTQTPKHLITATGQRVTLRCSPRSGDLSVYWYQQSLDQGLQFLIQYYNGEERAKGNILERFSAQQFPDLHSELNLSSLELGDSALYFCASSRGRDQPQHFGDGTRLSIL.

This clone was counted between two and nine times. The V call is TRBV5-1, the J call TRBJ1-1; TRBD1 might be the D (6 bases). The V end was cut by 3 bases, the J end by 0 bases, with 12 bases between. The CDR3 sequence is 15 residues long. Looked up from germline, CDR1 is SGHRS and CDR2 is YFSETQ. CDR3 DNA: TGCGCCAGCAGCTGGTCGACAGGTATGAACACTGAAGCTTTCTTT. It translates to CASSWSTGMNTEAFF.

The J gene is TRBJ2-4, the V gene TRBV7-2; TRBD1 aligns across 7 bases. Trimming cost V 5 bases and J 7 bases; bases outside gene matches: 5. Germline V gene lookup returns CDR1 SGHTA and CDR2 FQGNSA. The CDR3 extends over 13 amino acids. In nucleotides, the CDR3 is TGTGCCAGCAGCAAAGGACAGGATAACATTCAGTACTTC. Its translation is CASSKGQDNIQYF.

This clone was seen just once. This sequence joins TRBV5-1 and TRBJ2-3; 7 nucleotides match TRBD1. V shed 4 bases, J shed 3 bases, and the junction held 8 bases outside the gene matches. Germline assignment: CDR1 SGHRS and CDR2 YFSETQ. CDR3 length: 15 amino acids. The DNA of the CDR3 is TGCGCCAGCAGCAGGACAGGTTTGCGGACAGATACGCAGTATTTT. Its translation: CASSRTGLRTDTQYF.

This rearrangement joins TRBV4-3 to TRBJ2-7; 12 positions match TRBD2. This CDR3 comprises 18 residues. With 4 bases clipped from V and 8 bases from J, the junction kept 18 bases outside the gene matches. Germline CDR1 is LGHNA and CDR2 is YSLEER. The DNA for the CDR3 is TGCGCCAGCAGCCTGGGACAGGGCGGACTAGCGGGAACCCCAAAGCAGTACTTC. Amino acid sequence: CASSLGQGGLAGTPKQYF.

The chain employs TRBV7-2 and TRBJ1-6, with D perhaps TRBD1 (5 bases). V lost 2 bases and J lost 8, with 13 bases in between. Per germline, CDR1 SGHTA and CDR2 FQGNSA. The CDR3 runs 15 residues. The chain's CDR3 is CASSLLQANDSPLHF. CDR3 nucleotide sequence: TGTGCCAGCAGCTTATTACAGGCAAATGATTCACCCCTCCACTTT.

In its sample, this clone was seen once. The chain has TRBV28 and TRBJ2-4; TRBD2 aligns across 9 bases. V lost 3 bases to trimming and J lost 2 bases; unmatched junction nucleotides: 20. The CDR3 contains 21 residues. The germline gives CDR1 MDHEN, CDR2 SYDVKM. The CDR3 is CASSFWPSSGRSRNTKNIQYF. The CDR3 DNA reads TGTGCCAGCAGTTTTTGGCCCAGTAGCGGGAGATCTCGTAATACCAAAAACATTCAGTACTTC. Supplemented by reference TRBV28 and TRBJ2-4, the full variable domain reads DVKVTQSSRYLVKRTGEKVFLECVQDMDHENMFWYRQDPGLGLRLIYFSYDVKMKEKGDIPEGYSVSREKKERFSLILESASTNQTSMYLCASSFWPSSGRSRNTKNIQYFGAGTRLSVL.

V and J are TRBV6-2 or TRBV6-3 and TRBJ1-1; no reliable D call. V lost 3 bases, J lost 0 bases, and 8 bases lay in between. The CDR3 totals 14 residues. Per the germline V gene, CDR1 is MNHEY and CDR2 is SVGEGT. The CDR3 protein is CASSYTSLNTEAFF. The CDR3 coding sequence is TGTGCCAGCAGTTATACATCACTGAACACTGAAGCTTTCTTT.

This clone was recorded a few times. This chain uses TRBV5-1 with TRBJ1-1, with a tentative D call TRBD1 (5 bases). The V and J ends lost 1 base and 5 bases respectively, with 15 bases between them. This CDR3 region has 15 residues. Germline V CDR1 and CDR2: SGHRS, YFSETQ. The CDR3 loop is CASSLSGHRGTEAFF. The CDR3 nucleotides are TGCGCCAGCAGCTTGTCTGGACACCGAGGAACTGAAGCTTTCTTT.

V and J are TRBV6-5 and TRBJ1-2, with 7 nucleotides matching TRBD1. Trimming took 6 bases from V and 5 from J; bases not matched to a gene: 6. The CDR3 extends over 13 amino acids. CDR1 is MNHEY and CDR2 is SVGAGI in the germline V gene. CDR3 residues: CASRPTGRYGYTF. The CDR3 region has the DNA TGTGCCAGCAGACCGACAGGGCGATATGGCTACACCTTC.

V and J are TRBV30 and TRBJ2-7; 7 bases map to TRBD1. Germline V gene data show CDR1 as GTSNPN and CDR2 as SVGIG (reference sequence). V trimming: 4 bases; J trimming: 2 bases; junction bases outside the gene matches: 8. The CDR3 has 14 amino acids. The CDR3 here is CAWIRDSLTYEQYF. Written as DNA, the CDR3 is TGTGCCTGGATCCGGGACAGCCTGACCTACGAGCAGTACTTC.

The V gene is TRBV6-1, the J gene TRBJ1-5; D ambiguous. V lost 0 bases and J lost 4, with 10 bases in between. The CDR3 has 15 amino acids. Germline V gene lookup returns CDR1 MNHNS and CDR2 SASEGT. The CDR3 protein is CASSEASLKNQPQHF. The CDR3 DNA reads as TGTGCCAGCAGTGAAGCTTCCCTAAAAAATCAGCCCCAGCATTTT.

CDR3 region: CASSQVVRGTDTQYF. The CDR3 DNA is TGCGCCAGCAGCCAAGTAGTTCGCGGAACAGATACGCAGTATTTT. The chain links TRBV4-3 to TRBJ2-3, with D hard to call. The germline gives CDR1 LGHNA, CDR2 YSLEER. Trimming removed 1 base at V and 3 bases at J, with 11 bases between. CDR3 size: 15 residues.

J is TRBJ2-1 and V is TRBV11-2, with 8 bases identical to TRBD2. Germline V gene sequence: CDR1 SGHAT, CDR2 FQNNGV. Germline trimming cut 5 bases from V and 1 base from J; bases unmatched to any gene: 10. This CDR3 contains 17 residues. The DNA of the CDR3 is TGTGCCAGCAGCCTCTCCCCGCGCGGGAGGTCCTACAATGAGCAGTTCTTC. Its protein product is CASSLSPRGRSYNEQFF.

This sequence joins TRBV11-3 and TRBJ1-1; D gene ambiguous. Germline-derived CDR1 and CDR2 are SGHNT and YENEEA. The V end was cut by 0 bases, the J end by 4 bases, with 6 bases between. The length of the CDR3 is 13 residues. DNA for the CDR3: TGTGCCAGCAGCTTAGAATCGGGCACTGAAGCTTTCTTT. Its translation is CASSLESGTEAFF.

The chain combines TRBV5-6 with TRBJ2-1, with 9 bases fitting TRBD2. The V gene end was trimmed by 3 bases and the J gene end by 7 bases; junction bases not matched to a gene: 11. The CDR3 runs 16 residues. Per the germline V gene, CDR1 is SGHDT and CDR2 is YYEEEE. The CDR3 DNA is TGTGCCAGCAGCTATAGCGGGAGAGGATTAATTAATGAGCAGTTCTTC. This codes for CASSYSGRGLINEQFF.

This clone occurred a few times. The chain recombines TRBV18 with TRBJ2-2; 10 bases are shared with TRBD2. The CDR3 covers 20 residues. CDR1 is KGHSH, CDR2 LQKENI, per germline. The trim removed 3 bases at V and 4 bases at J, leaving 17 bases unmatched. The CDR3 region has the DNA TGTGCCAGCTCACCGACGGGACTAGCGAGAACAACCCGGATCACCGGGGAGCTGTTTTTT. It specifies CASSPTGLARTTRITGELFF.

This chain links TRBV5-1 with TRBJ2-2; 13 bases agree with TRBD2. There are 16 residues in the CDR3. Germline CDR1 and CDR2: SGHRS and YFSETQ. V dropped 1 base and J dropped 3; count of bases not matched to a gene: 0. CDR3 amino acids: CASSLTSGRDTGELFF. The CDR3 DNA follows: TGCGCCAGCAGCTTGACTAGCGGGAGGGACACCGGGGAGCTGTTTTTT.

The gene calls are TRBV10-3 and TRBJ2-6; 9 nucleotides align to TRBD2. The junction had 1 base not matched to a gene; V was cut back by 4 bases and J by 0 bases. The CDR3 runs to 16 residues. CDR1 and CDR2 (germline): ENHRY, SYGVKD. The CDR3 DNA follows: TGTGCCATCAGTGTGACTAGCGGCTCTGGGGCCAACGTCCTGACTTTC. This sequence encodes CAISVTSGSGANVLTF.

This chain uses TRBV7-6 with TRBJ1-3, with 7 bases matching TRBD1. Germline CDR1 and CDR2: SGHVS and FNYEAQ. CDR3 size: 16 residues. After removal of 2 bases from V and 3 bases from J, the junction contained 7 bases not matched to a gene. CDR3 loop: CASSLTVGQVGNTIYF. CDR3 in DNA: TGTGCCAGCAGCTTAACCGTTGGACAGGTTGGAAACACCATATATTTT.

The DNA of the CDR3 is TGTGCCAGCAGCAAAGAACGCAGGGTCGGTAACAACTATGGCTACACCTTC. Protein product: CASSKERRVGNNYGYTF. This rearrangement joins TRBV21-1 to TRBJ1-2; the table's D call, TRBD1, has no DNA check behind it. TRBV21-1 corresponds to a pseudogene. CDR3 length: 17 residues.

V gene TRBV28 combines with J gene TRBJ1-1; D may be TRBD1 (5 bases). V dropped 7 bases and J dropped 7 bases, with 16 bases sitting between them. Germline V CDR1 and CDR2: MDHEN, SYDVKM. The CDR3 contains 13 residues. The CDR3 loop is CASTHPSDSEAFF. CDR3 coding DNA: TGTGCCAGCACCCATCCATCCGACAGTGAAGCTTTCTTT.

The J gene is TRBJ2-2, the V gene TRBV5-1, with 11 bases fitting TRBD1. This CDR3 spans 16 amino acids. With 3 bases clipped from V and 5 bases from J, the junction kept 6 bases outside the gene matches. CDR1 and CDR2 (germline): SGHRS, YFSETQ. CDR3 DNA sequence: TGCGCCAGCAGCTCCGGACAGGGGGCGCGAACCGGGGAGCTGTTTTTT. This encodes CASSSGQGARTGELFF.

The rearrangement uses TRBV11-2 and TRBJ2-2; perhaps TRBD2 as D (5 bases). CDR3 length: 16 residues. The germline V gene has CDR1 SGHAT and CDR2 FQNNGV. Deletions cut 5 bases from V and 5 bases from J, with 18 bases between. DNA of the CDR3: TGTGCCAGCAGCCCCGAGCAGTACCCGGGGACCGGGGAGCTGTTTTTT. Protein product: CASSPEQYPGTGELFF.

The V call is TRBV29-1, the J call TRBJ1-1; unclear D gene. Germline CDR1 SQVTM, CDR2 ANQGSEA. V lost 5 bases to trimming and J lost 4 bases, with 8 bases between them. There are 11 residues in the CDR3. CDR3 residues: CSVIYGTEAFF. The CDR3 region has the DNA TGCAGCGTTATCTACGGCACTGAAGCTTTCTTT. Complete variable domain (other parts from reference TRBV29-1 and TRBJ1-1): SAVISQKPSRDICQRGTSLTIQCQVDSQVTMMFWYRQQPGQSLTLIATANQGSEATYESGFVIDKFPISRPNLTFSTLTVSNMSPEDSSIYLCSVIYGTEAFFGQGTRLTVV.

V usage is TRBV5-1 and J usage is TRBJ1-6; no firm D call. Germline V gives CDR1 SGHRS, CDR2 YFSETQ. V lost 5 bases to trimming and J lost 7 bases, with 7 bases between them. CDR3 size: 12 residues. This CDR3 is CASRYTNSPLHF. CDR3 bases: TGCGCCAGCAGATATACAAATTCACCCCTCCACTTT.

V gene TRBV7-2 combines with J gene TRBJ1-2; tentative D call: TRBD1 (6 bases). V lost 5 bases and J 8 bases, leaving 21 bases between the germline ends. Looked up from germline, CDR1 is SGHTA and CDR2 is FQGNSA. CDR3 length: 15 amino acids. The CDR3 DNA reads as TGTGCCAGCAGCACCCAGACAGTGAAAGGGGGAGGCTACACCTTC. Encoded protein: CASSTQTVKGGGYTF.

This clone turned up a few times. The chain uses TRBV29-1 and TRBJ1-2; D is unclear. CDR3 length equals 14 residues. Trimming left V 4 bases short and J 4 bases short, with 16 bases between. Germline CDR1 and CDR2: SQVTM and ANQGSEA. CDR3 sequence (DNA): TGCAGCGTTGGCCTGAGAGACACCCTCTATGGCTACACCTTC. Protein product: CSVGLRDTLYGYTF.